This record covers a single T cell receptor beta chain. What it binds is unknown. The source of the sample is a study of shared clonotypes between healthy human individuals. Study-wide results and limits: Investigators expected sequencing depth to affect clonotype sharing among donors.

All donors qualified as healthy HIV-negative adults and had experienced no recent acute infections or vaccinations. Each sample came from a Caucasian adult donor living in Nashville, Tennessee. Spread over ten immunoSEQ deep assay plates, unsorted PBMC DNA underwent sequencing. The protocol was immunoSEQ multiplex PCR, while the TCRdb copy is restricted to in-frame clones and leaves out a portion. The repertoire has about 490,000 clones, around 79% of them found once; the top ten carry 9.5% to 15%. This CDR3 has 15 amino acids. Germline values: CDR1 ENHRY, CDR2 SYGVKD. Trimming took 2 bases from V and 5 from J; bases not matched to a gene: 3.

What was sequenced was PBMCs. The V call is TRBV10-3, the J call TRBJ2-1; 10 bases align to TRBD2. This clonotype was sampled from a woman aged 40 to 50 in good health. Some clones in this sample may be carry-over from other donors' samples. CDR3 protein: CAISEIGTSDNEQFF. The DNA of the CDR3 is TGTGCCATCAGTGAGATCGGGACTAGCGACAATGAGCAGTTCTTC.